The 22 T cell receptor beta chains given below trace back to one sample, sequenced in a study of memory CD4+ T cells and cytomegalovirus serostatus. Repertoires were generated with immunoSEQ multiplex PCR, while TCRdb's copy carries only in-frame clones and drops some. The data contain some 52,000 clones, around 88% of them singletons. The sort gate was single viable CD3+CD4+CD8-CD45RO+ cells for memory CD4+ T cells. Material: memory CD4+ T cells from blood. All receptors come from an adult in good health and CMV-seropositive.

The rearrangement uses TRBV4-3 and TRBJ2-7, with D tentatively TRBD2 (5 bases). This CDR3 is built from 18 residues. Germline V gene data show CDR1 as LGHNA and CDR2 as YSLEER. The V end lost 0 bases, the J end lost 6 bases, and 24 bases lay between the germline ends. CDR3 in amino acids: CASSQDLVIGGGPPEQYF. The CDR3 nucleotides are TGCGCCAGCAGCCAAGATTTAGTGATTGGCGGCGGGCCTCCCGAGCAGTACTTC.

This CDR3 is CAISSTGGNQPQHF. CDR3 DNA: TGTGCCATCAGCTCGACAGGGGGCAATCAGCCCCAGCATTTT. This rearrangement joins TRBV10-3 to TRBJ1-5; TRBD1 matches at 8 bases. The V segment lost 6 bases and the J segment 2 bases; nucleotides outside the gene matches: 3. This CDR3 is built from 14 residues. The germline V gene has CDR1 ENHRY and CDR2 SYGVKD.

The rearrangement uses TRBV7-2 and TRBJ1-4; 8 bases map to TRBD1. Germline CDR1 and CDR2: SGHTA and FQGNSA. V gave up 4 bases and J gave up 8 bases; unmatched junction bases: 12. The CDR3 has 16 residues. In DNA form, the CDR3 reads TGTGCCAGCAGCTCGTACCCAGGGACAGGCTACGAAAAACTGTTTTTT. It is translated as CASSSYPGTGYEKLFF.

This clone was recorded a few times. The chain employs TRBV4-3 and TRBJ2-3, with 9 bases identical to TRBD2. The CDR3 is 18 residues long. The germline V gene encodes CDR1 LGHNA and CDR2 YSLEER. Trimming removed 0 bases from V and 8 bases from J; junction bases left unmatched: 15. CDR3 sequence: CASSQERLAGGPISTQYF. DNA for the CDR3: TGCGCCAGCAGCCAAGAAAGATTGGCGGGAGGGCCGATCAGTACGCAGTATTTT.

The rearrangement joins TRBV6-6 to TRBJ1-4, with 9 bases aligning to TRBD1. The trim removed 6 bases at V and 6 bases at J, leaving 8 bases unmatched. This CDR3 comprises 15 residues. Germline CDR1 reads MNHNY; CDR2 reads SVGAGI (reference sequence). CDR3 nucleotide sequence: TGTGCCAGCAGGGATACGGGACAGGGCCATGAAAAACTGTTTTTT. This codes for CASRDTGQGHEKLFF.

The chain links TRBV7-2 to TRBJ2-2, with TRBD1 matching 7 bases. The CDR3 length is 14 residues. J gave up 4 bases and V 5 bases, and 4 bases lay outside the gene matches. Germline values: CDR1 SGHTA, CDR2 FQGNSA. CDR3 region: CASSPGQTTGELFF. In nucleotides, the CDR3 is TGTGCCAGCAGCCCGGGACAGACCACCGGGGAGCTGTTTTTT.

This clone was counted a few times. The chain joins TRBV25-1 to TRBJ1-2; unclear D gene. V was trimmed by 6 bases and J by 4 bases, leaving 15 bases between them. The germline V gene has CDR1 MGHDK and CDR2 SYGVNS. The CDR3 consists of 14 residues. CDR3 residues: CASSPRIGVYGYTF. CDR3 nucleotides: TGTGCCAGCAGCCCACGGATAGGAGTCTATGGCTACACCTTC.

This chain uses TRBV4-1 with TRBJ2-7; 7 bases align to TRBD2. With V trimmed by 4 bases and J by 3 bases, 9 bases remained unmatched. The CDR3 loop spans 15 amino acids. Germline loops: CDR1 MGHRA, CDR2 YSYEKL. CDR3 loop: CASSPGLVGRYEQYF. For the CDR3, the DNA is TGCGCCAGCAGCCCAGGACTAGTTGGTCGCTACGAGCAGTACTTC.

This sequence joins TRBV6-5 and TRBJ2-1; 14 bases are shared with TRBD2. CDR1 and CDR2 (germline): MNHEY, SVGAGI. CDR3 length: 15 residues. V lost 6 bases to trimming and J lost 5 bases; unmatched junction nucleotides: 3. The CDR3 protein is CASRRLAGGNNEQFF. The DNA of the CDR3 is TGTGCCAGCAGGAGACTAGCGGGAGGGAACAATGAGCAGTTCTTC.

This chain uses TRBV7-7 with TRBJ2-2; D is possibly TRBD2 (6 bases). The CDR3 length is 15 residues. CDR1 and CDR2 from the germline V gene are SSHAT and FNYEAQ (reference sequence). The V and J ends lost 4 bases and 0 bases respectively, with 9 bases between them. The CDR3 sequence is CASSSGLPNTGELFF. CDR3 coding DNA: TGTGCCAGCAGCTCGGGACTTCCGAACACCGGGGAGCTGTTTTTT.

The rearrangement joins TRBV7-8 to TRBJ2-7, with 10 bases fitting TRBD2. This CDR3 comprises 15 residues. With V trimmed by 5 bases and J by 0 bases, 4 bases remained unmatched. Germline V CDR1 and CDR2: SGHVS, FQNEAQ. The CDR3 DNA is TGTGCCAGCAGCCATAGGACTAGCGGCTCCTACGAGCAGTACTTC. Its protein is CASSHRTSGSYEQYF.

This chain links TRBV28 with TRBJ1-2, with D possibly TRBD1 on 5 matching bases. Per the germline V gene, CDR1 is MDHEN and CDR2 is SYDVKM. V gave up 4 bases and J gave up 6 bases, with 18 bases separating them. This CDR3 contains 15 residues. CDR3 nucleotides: TGTGCCAGCAGTTCGGGGGAGAGCAGGTTGGATGGCTACACCTTC. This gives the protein CASSSGESRLDGYTF.

The CDR3 region is CASSEIPRVLYNEQFF. The CDR3 region has the DNA TGTGCCAGCAGTGAAATCCCAAGGGTATTGTACAATGAGCAGTTCTTC. This chain uses TRBV6-1 with TRBJ2-1, with no clear D. The CDR3 spans 16 residues. The germline gives CDR1 MNHNS, CDR2 SASEGT. Trimming took 2 bases from V and 4 from J, leaving 15 bases between them.

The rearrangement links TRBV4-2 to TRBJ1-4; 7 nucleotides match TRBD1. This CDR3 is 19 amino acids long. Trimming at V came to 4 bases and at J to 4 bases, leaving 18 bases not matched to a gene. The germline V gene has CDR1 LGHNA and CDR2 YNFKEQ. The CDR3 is CASSPAGGGASPVNEKLFF. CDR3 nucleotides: TGTGCCAGCAGCCCGGCAGGAGGGGGCGCGTCACCGGTTAATGAAAAACTGTTTTTT.

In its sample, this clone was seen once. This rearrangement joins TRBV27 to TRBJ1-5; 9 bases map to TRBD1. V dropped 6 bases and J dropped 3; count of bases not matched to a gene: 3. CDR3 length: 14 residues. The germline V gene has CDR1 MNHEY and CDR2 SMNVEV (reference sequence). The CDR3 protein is CASRRQGDNQPQHF. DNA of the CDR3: TGTGCCAGCAGAAGACAGGGGGACAATCAGCCCCAGCATTTT.

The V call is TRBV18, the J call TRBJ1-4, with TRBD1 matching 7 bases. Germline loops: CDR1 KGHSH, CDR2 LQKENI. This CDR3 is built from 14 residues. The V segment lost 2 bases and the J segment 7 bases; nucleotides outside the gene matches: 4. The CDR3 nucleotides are TGTGCCAGCTCACCATCCCAGGGGGGTGAAAAACTGTTTTTT. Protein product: CASSPSQGGEKLFF.

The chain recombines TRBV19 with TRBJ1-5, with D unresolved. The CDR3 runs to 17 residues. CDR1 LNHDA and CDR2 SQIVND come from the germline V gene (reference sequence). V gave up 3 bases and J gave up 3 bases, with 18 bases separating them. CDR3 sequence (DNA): TGTGCCAGTAGTATCCCCGGCGGCAACACACACAATCAGCCCCAGCATTTT. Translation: CASSIPGGNTHNQPQHF.

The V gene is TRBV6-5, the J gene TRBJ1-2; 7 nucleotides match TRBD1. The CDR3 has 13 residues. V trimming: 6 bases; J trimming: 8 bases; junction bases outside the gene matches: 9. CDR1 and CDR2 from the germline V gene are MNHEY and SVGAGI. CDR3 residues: CASSLDRARGYTF. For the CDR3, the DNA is TGTGCCAGCAGCCTCGACAGGGCGCGAGGCTACACCTTC.

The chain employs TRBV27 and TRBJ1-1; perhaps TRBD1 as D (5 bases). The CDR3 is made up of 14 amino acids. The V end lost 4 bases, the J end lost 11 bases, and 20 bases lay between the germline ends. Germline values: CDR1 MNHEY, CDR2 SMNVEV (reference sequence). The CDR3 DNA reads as TGTGCCAGCAGTTCTCCCGGGACCTTTTCGGGGGCTTTCTTT. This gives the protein CASSSPGTFSGAFF.

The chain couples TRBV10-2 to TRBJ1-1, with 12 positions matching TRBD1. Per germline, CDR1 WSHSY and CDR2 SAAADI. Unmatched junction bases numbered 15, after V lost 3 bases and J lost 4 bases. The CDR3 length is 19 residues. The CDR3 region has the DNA TGCGCCAGCAGTGACCCCTGGGACAGGGGGCTAGGAAGAGTCACTGAAGCTTTCTTT. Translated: CASSDPWDRGLGRVTEAFF.

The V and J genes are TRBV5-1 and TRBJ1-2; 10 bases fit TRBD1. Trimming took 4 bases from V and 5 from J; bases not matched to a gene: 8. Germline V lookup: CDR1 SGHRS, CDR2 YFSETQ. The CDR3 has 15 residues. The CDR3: CASSLDRGLEYGYTF. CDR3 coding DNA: TGCGCCAGCAGCCTGGACAGGGGGTTGGAGTATGGCTACACCTTC.

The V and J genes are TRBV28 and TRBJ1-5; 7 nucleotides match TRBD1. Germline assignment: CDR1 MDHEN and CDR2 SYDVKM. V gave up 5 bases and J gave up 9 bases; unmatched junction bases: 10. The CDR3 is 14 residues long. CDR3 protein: CASSRTGRIGPQHF. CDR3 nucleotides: TGTGCCAGCAGTCGGACAGGAAGAATAGGGCCCCAGCATTTT.